What follows is one T cell receptor beta chain and its context. Its antigen is currently unknown. The source of the sample is a study of shared clonotypes between healthy human individuals. Study-wide findings and caveats: Collection of samples was limited to blood; tissue repertoires likely differ. Among donors, sharing of clonotypes was expected to be affected by sequencing depth. The study found about 5% of naive CD4 clonotypes shared across a few donors.

Naive CD8 populations comprised CD45RO-negative cells positively selected for CCR7, excluding terminally differentiated effector memory CD45RA+ cells. Healthy adults negative for HIV, lacking recent acute infections or vaccinations, served as donors. Repertoires were generated with immunoSEQ multiplex PCR, while TCRdb's copy carries only in-frame clones and drops some. The sample includes about 2.1 million clones, over 85% seen only once; the top ten take about 1.7%. The germline V gene has CDR1 MNHNS and CDR2 SASEGT. V lost 6 bases to trimming and J lost 4 bases, with 15 bases between them. The CDR3 is made up of 14 amino acids.

The origin of this receptor is a man in his late teens or twenties in good health. Some clones in this sample may be carry-over from other donors' samples. The gene calls are TRBV6-1 and TRBJ1-1, with D possibly matching TRBD1 (6 bases). The sample consisted of naive CD8+ T cells from PBMCs. The CDR3 sequence: CASSRGGLGTEAFF. CDR3 nucleotides: TGTGCCAGCAGCAGGGGAGGTTTGGGCACTGAAGCTTTCTTT.